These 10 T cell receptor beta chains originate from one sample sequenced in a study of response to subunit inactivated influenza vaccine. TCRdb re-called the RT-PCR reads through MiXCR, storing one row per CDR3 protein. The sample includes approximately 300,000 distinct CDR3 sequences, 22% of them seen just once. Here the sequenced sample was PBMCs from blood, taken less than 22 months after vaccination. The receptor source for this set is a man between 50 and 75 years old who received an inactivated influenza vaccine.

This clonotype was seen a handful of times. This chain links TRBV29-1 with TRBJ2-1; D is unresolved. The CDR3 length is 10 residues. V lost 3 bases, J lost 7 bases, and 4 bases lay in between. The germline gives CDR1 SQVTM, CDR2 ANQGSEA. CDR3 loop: CSVEVNEQFF. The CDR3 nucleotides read TGCAGCGTTGAGGTGAATGAGCAGTTCTTC.

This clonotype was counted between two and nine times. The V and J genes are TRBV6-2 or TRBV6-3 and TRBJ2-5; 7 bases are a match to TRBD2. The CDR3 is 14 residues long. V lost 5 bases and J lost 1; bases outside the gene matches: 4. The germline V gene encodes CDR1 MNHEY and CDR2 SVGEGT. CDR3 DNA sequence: TGTGCCAGCAGTGCCTCTAGCGGCCAAGAGACCCAGTACTTC. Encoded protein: CASSASSGQETQYF.

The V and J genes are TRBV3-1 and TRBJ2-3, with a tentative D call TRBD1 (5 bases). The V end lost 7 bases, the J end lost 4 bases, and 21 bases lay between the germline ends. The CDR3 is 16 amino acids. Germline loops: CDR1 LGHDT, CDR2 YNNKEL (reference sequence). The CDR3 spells CASTPTCRAGADTQYF. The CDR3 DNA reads TGTGCCAGCACCCCAACCTGCAGGGCCGGCGCAGATACGCAGTATTTT.

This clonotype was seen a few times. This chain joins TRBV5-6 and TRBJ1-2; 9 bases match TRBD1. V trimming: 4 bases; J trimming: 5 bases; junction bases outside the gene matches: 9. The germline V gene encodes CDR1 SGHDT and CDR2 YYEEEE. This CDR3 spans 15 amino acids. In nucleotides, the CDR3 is TGTGCCAGCAGCCCACAGGGGGCTAAGCGGTATGGCTACACCTTC. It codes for CASSPQGAKRYGYTF.

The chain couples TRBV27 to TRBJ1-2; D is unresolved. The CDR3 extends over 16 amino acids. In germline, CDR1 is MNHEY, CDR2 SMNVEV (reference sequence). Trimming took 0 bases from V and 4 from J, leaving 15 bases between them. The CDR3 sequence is CASSLSSQWTSYGYTF. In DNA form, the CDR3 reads TGTGCCAGCAGTTTATCATCCCAATGGACGTCCTATGGCTACACCTTC.

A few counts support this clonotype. DNA of the CDR3: TGTGCCAGCAGCTCCCCAGGGCCACAGCATTTT. The encoded protein is CASSSPGPQHF. This chain links TRBV6-2 or TRBV6-3 with TRBJ1-5, with D possibly matching TRBD1 (5 bases). V was cut by 6 bases and J by 13 bases, with 13 bases left in between. In germline, CDR1 is MNHEY, CDR2 SVGEGT. The CDR3 sequence is 11 residues long.

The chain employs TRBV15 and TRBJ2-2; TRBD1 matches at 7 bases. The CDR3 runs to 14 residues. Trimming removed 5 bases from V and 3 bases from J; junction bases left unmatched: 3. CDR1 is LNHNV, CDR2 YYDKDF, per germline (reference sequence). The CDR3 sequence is CATSDRVDTGELFF. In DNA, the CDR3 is TGTGCCACCAGCGACAGGGTGGACACCGGGGAGCTGTTTTTT.

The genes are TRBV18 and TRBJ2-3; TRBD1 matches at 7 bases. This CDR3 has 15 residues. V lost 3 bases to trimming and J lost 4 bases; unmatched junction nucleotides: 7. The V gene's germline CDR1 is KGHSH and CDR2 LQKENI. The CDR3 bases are TGTGCCAGCTCACCCAAAGGGGGCGAGGCAGATACGCAGTATTTT. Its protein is CASSPKGGEADTQYF.

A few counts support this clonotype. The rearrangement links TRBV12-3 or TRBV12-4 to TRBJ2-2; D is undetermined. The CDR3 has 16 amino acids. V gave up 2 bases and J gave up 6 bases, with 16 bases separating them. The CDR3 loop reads CASSLSIPVRSGELFF. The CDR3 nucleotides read TGTGCCAGCAGTTTATCCATCCCCGTTAGGTCCGGGGAGCTGTTTTTT.

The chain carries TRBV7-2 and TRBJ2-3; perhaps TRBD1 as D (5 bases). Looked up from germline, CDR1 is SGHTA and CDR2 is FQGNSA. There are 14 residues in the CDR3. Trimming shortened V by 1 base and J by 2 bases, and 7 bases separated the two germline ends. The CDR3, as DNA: TGTGCCAGCAGCTTAGGACAGACCACAGATACGCAGTATTTT. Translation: CASSLGQTTDTQYF.